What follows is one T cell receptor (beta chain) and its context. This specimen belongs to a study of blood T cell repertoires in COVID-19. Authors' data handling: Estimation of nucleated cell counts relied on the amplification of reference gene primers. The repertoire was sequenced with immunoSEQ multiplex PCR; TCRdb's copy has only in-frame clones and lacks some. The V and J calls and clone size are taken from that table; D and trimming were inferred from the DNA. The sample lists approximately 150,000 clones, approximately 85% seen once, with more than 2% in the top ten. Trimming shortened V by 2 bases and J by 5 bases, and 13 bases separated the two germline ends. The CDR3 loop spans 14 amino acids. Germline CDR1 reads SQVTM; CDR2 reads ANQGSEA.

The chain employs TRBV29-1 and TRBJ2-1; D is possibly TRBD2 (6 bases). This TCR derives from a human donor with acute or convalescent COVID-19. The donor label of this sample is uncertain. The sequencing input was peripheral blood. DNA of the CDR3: TGCAGCGTTGAATCAGGGACTCCGAACAATGAGCAGTTCTTC. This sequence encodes CSVESGTPNNEQFF.